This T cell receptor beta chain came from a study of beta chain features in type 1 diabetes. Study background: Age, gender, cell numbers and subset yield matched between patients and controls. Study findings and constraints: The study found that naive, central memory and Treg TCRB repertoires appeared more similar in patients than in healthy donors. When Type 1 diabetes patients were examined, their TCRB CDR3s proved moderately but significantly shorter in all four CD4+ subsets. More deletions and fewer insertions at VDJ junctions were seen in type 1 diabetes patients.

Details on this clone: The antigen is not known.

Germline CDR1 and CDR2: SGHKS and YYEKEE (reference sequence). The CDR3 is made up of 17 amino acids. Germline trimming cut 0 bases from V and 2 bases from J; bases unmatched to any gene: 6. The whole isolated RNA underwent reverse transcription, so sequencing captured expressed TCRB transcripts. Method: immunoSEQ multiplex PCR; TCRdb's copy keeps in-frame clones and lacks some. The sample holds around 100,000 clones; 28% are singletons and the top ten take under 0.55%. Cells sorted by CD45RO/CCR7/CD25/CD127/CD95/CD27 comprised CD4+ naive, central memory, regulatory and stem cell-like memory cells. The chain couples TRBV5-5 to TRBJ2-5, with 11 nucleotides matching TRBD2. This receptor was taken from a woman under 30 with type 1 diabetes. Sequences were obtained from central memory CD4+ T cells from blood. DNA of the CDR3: TGTGCCAGCAGCTTGGGGGCGGGACTAGCGGTTCAAGAGACCCAGTACTTC. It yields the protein CASSLGAGLAVQETQYF.